This TCR beta chain emerged from a study of human T cells and chemical hapten exposure. Looking at the study overall: Each patch test put 0.01% DPC on the upper back, and results were read at 6 days.

Stated time point: patch test 2, 6 weeks after DPC sensitization. Treatment meaning: therapeutic diphenylcyclopropenone sensitization with weekly scalp DPC. Each patch test followed a blood draw. Germline CDR1 and CDR2: LGHNA and YNFKEQ. CDR3 size: 13 residues. V shed 3 bases and J shed 9 bases, with 14 bases lying between them. Per the study methods: Sequenced samples showed a median of approximately 96,000 TCRs each, with counts running from approximately 21,000 to 630,000. TCRdb called the RACE reads again in MiXCR, with one record for every CDR3 protein. TCRdb's processing, not the authors' own work, is the source of the V and J calls. Here the sample spans around 67,000 distinct CDR3 sequences, around 7.9% being singletons.

The genes are TRBV4-2 and TRBJ1-1; tentatively, D is TRBD1 (5 bases). Sequencing was performed on whole blood, taken in connection with sensitization to the hapten diphenylcyclopropenone (DPC). The sequence was collected from a woman aged 45-65 years with alopecia areata. Some clones in this sample may be carry-over from other donors' samples. CDR3 sequence: CASSQGQDIKAFF. CDR3 DNA sequence: TGTGCCAGCAGCCAGGGTCAGGACATTAAAGCTTTCTTT.